This section outlines one T cell receptor (beta chain) sequence together with its context. This specimen belongs to a study of PD-1 blockade in classical Hodgkin lymphoma. Sequenced by immunoSEQ multiplex PCR; TCRdb stores in-frame clones only, minus some. Among approximately 160,000 clones listed, under 85% were seen once. Each patient experienced a relapse that followed autologous stem cell transplantation, and brentuximab vedotin exposure varied. The CDR3 runs to 13 residues. Trimming removed 10 bases at V and 0 bases at J, with 12 bases between. The germline V gene encodes CDR1 MNHEY and CDR2 SVGAGI.

This sequence was found in a human donor with classical Hodgkin lymphoma. This specimen was peripheral blood mononuclear cells (PBMCs), taken before the second cycle of nivolumab. V is TRBV6-5 and J is TRBJ1-1; D call uncertain. This CDR3 is CAINGGMNTEAFF. The CDR3 DNA reads as TGTGCCATCAACGGAGGGATGAACACTGAAGCTTTCTTT.